This T cell receptor (beta chain) came from a study of shared clonotypes between healthy human individuals. Replicate PCRs from sorted subsets contained approximately 190 ng DNA, which is around 29,000 T cell genomes. TCRdb's table, derived via immunoSEQ multiplex PCR, lists solely in-frame clones and lacks some. The data contain millions of clones, around nine tenths of them singletons. The sample was naive CD4+ T cells sorted from blood. The subset was: CD45RA+ positively selected. The source of this sequence is a man aged 18 to 30 in good health.

This CDR3 reads CASSQQRGGLSTDTQYF. The CDR3 region has the DNA TGCGCCAGCAGCCAACAGCGGGGGGGCCTGAGTACAGATACGCAGTATTTT. V usage is TRBV4-1 and J usage is TRBJ2-3, with 10 bases that match TRBD2. Germline V lookup: CDR1 MGHRA, CDR2 YSYEKL. J gave up 3 bases and V 2 bases, and 8 bases lay outside the gene matches. The CDR3 has 17 amino acids.